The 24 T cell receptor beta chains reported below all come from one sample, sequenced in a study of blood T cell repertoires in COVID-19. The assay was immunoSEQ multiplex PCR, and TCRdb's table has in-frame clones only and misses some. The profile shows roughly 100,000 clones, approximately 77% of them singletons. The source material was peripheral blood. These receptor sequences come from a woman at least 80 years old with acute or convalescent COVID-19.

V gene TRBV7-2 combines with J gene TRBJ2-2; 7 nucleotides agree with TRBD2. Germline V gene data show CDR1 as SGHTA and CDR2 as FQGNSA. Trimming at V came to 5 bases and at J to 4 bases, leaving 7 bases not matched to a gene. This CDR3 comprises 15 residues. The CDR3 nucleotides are TGTGCCAGCAGCCAGACTAGCAAGGGCACCGGGGAGCTGTTTTTT. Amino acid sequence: CASSQTSKGTGELFF.

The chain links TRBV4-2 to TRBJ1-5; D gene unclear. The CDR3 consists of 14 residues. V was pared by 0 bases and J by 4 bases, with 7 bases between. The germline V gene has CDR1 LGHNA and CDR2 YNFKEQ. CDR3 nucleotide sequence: TGTGCCAGCAGCCAAGAGGGAGGGAATCAGCCCCAGCATTTT. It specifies CASSQEGGNQPQHF.

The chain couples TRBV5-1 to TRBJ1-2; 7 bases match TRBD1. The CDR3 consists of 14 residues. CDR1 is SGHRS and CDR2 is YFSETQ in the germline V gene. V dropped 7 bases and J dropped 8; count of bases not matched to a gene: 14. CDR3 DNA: TGCGCCAGCCACACCAAGACAGGGTTGGGAGGCTACACCTTC. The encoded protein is CASHTKTGLGGYTF.

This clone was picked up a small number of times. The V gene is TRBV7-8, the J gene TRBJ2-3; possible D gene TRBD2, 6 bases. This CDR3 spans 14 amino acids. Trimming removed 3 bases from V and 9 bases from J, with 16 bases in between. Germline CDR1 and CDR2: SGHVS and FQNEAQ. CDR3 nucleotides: TGTGCCAGCAGCTTCGGTACGGGAGAATCGACGCAGTATTTT. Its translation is CASSFGTGESTQYF.

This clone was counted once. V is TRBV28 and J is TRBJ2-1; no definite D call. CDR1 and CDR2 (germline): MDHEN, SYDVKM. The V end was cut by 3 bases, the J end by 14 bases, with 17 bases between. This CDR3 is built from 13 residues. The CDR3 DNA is TGTGCCAGCAGTTTTAATAATCACGACTCAAAGTTCTTC. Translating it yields CASSFNNHDSKFF.

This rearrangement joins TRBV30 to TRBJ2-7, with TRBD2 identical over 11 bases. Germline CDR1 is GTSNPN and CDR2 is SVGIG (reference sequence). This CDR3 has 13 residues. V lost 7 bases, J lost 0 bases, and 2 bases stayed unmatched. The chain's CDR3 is CAFLAGGSYEQYF. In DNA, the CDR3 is TGTGCCTTTCTAGCGGGGGGCTCCTACGAGCAGTACTTC.

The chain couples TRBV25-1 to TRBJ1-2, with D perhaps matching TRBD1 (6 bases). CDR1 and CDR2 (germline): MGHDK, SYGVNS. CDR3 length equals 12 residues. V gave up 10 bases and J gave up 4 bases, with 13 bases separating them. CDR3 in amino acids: CATEGTTYGYTF. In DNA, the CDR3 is TGTGCCACCGAAGGGACAACCTATGGCTACACCTTC.

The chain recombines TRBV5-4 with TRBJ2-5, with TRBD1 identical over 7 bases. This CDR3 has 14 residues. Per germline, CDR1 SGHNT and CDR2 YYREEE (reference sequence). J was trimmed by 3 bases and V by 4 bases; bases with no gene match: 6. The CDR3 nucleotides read TGTGCCAGCAGCCGACAGGGAACAAAAGAGACCCAGTACTTC. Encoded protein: CASSRQGTKETQYF.

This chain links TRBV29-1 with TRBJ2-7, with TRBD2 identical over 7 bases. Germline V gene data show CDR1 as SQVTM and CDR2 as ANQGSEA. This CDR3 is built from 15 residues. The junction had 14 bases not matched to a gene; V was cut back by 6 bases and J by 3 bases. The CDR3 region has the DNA TGCAGCGTCCTCAAACTGGCGGGAGTTCACTACGAGCAGTACTTC. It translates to CSVLKLAGVHYEQYF.

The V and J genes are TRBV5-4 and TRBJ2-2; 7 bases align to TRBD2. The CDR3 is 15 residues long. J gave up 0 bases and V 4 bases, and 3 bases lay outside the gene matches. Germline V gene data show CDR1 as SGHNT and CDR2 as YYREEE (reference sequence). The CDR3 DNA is TGTGCCAGCAGCCAGCGGGGTGCGAACACCGGGGAGCTGTTTTTT. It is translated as CASSQRGANTGELFF.

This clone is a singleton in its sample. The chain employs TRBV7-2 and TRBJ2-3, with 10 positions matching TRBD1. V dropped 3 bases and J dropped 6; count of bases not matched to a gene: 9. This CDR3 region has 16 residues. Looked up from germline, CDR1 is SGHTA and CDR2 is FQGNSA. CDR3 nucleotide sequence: TGTGCCAGCAGCTTCCTCGACAGGGGGCTTCGGGATACGCAGTATTTT. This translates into CASSFLDRGLRDTQYF.

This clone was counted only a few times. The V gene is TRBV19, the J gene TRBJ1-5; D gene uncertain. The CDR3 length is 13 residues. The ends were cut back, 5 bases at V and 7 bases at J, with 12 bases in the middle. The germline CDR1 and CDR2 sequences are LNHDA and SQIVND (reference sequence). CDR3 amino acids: CASSPGLRQPQHF. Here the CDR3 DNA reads TGTGCCAGTAGTCCCGGACTCAGACAGCCCCAGCATTTT.

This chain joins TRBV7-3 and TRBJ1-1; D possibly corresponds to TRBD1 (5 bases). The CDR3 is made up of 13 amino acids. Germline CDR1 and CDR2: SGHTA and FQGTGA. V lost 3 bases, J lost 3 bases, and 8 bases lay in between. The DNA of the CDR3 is TGTGCCAGCAGCTTTGGGGCAGACACTGAAGCTTTCTTT. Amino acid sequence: CASSFGADTEAFF.

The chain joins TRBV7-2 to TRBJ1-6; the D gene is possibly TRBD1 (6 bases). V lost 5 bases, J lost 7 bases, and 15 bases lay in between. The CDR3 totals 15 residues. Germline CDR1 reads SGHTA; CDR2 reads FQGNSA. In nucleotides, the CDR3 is TGTGCCAGCAGCACCTCAGGGGTGGCAAATTCACCCCTCCACTTT. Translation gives CASSTSGVANSPLHF.

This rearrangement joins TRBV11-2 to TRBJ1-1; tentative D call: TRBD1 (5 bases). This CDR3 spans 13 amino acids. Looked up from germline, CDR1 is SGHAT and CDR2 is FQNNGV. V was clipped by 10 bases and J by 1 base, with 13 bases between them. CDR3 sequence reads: CATLGHRNTEAFF. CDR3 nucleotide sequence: TGTGCCACCTTAGGACACCGGAACACTGAAGCTTTCTTT.

In DNA form, the CDR3 reads TGTGCCAGCTCACTGACAGACATGAACACTGAAGCTTTCTTT. As protein: CASSLTDMNTEAFF. The chain has TRBV18 and TRBJ1-1, with a tentative D call TRBD1 (5 bases). The CDR3 consists of 14 residues. Germline CDR1 is KGHSH and CDR2 is LQKENI. Trimming took off 4 bases at V and 0 bases at J, with 9 bases between the two ends.

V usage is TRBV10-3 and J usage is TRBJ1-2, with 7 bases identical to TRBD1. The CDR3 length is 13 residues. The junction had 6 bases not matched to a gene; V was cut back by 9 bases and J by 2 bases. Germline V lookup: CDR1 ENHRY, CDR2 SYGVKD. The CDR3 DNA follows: TGTGCCATTACAGGGGCGAACAACTATGGCTACACCTTC. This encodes CAITGANNYGYTF.

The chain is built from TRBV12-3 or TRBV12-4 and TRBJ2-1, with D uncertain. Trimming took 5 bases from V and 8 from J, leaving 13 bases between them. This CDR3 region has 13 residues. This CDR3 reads CASSPSYFDEQFF. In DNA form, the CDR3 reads TGTGCCAGCAGTCCGTCGTATTTCGATGAGCAGTTCTTC.

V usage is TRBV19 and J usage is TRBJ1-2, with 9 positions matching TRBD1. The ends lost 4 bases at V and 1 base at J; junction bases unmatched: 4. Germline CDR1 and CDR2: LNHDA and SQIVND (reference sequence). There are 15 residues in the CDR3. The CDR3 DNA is TGTGCCAGTAGTACTCAGGACAGGGGTAACTATGGCTACACCTTC. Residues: CASSTQDRGNYGYTF.

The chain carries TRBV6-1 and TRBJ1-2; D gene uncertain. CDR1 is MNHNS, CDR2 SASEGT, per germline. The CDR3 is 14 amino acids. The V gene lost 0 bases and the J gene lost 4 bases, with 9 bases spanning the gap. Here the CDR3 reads CASSEAGGIYGYTF. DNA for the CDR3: TGTGCCAGCAGTGAAGCGGGCGGGATCTATGGCTACACCTTC.

CDR3 residues: CASSAGGAGRETQYF. As DNA, the CDR3 is TGTGCCAGCAGCGCGGGGGGAGCGGGAAGAGAGACCCAGTACTTC. The V and J genes are TRBV7-2 and TRBJ2-5, with TRBD2 matching 8 bases. CDR1 and CDR2 (germline): SGHTA, FQGNSA. The CDR3 totals 15 residues. The V gene end was trimmed by 5 bases and the J gene end by 4 bases; junction bases not matched to a gene: 9.

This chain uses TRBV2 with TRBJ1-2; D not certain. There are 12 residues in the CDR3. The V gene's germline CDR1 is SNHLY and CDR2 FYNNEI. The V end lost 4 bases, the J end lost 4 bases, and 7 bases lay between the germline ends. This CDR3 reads CASSVAPYGYTF. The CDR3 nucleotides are TGTGCCAGCAGTGTGGCCCCCTATGGCTACACCTTC.

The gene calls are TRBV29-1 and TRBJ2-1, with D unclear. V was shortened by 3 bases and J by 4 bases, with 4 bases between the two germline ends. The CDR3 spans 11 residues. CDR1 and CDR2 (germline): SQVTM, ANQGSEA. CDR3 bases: TGCAGCGTTGACAGTTACAATGAGCAGTTCTTC. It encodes CSVDSYNEQFF.

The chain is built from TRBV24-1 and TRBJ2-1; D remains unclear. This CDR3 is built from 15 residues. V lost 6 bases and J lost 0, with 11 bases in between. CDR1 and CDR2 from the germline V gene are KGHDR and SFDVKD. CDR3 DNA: TGTGCCACCAGTAAGACGGGTCTCTCCTACAATGAGCAGTTCTTC. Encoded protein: CATSKTGLSYNEQFF.